Listed below are T cell receptor beta chains from one sample, sequenced in a study of blood T cell repertoires in COVID-19. Profiled with immunoSEQ multiplex PCR; TCRdb holds only in-frame clones, not every one. The sample contains fewer than 300,000 clones, 70% to 90% of which appear only once. Sequencing used peripheral blood. Source of these receptors: a man in his forties or fifties with COVID-19, enrolled during active disease. CDR3s include the opening cysteine and the closing phenylalanine or tryptophan. The D gene is left open where the match is weak. Part of the rows lack a size; the others show once, few, many or a class for expanded clones.

V gene: TRBV3-1/TRBV3-2; D gene: .; J gene: TRBJ2-2; clone size: .; CDR3 protein: CASNLGVTGELFF; CDR3 DNA: TGTGCCAGCAACTTAGGGGTCACCGGGGAGCTGTTTTTT
V gene: TRBV7-9; D gene: .; J gene: TRBJ1-3; clone size: .; CDR3 protein: CASSPPGAPGNTIYF; CDR3 DNA: TGTGCCAGCAGCCCACCAGGGGCGCCTGGAAACACCATATATTTT
V gene: TRBV9; D gene: TRBD1; J gene: TRBJ2-7; clone size: once; CDR3 protein: CASSPRGQAYEQYF; CDR3 DNA: TGTGCCAGCAGCCCGCGGGGACAGGCCTACGAGCAGTACTTC
V gene: TRBV10-3; D gene: TRBD1; J gene: TRBJ1-6; clone size: .; CDR3 protein: CAISTNRQGESPLHF; CDR3 DNA: TGTGCCATCAGTACCAACCGACAGGGGGAGTCACCCCTCCACTTT
V gene: TRBV28; D gene: .; J gene: TRBJ1-3; clone size: .; CDR3 protein: CASSLPVRGGNTIYF; CDR3 DNA: TGTGCCAGCAGTTTACCTGTCCGGGGTGGAAACACCATATATTTT
V gene: TRBV5-1; D gene: .; J gene: TRBJ2-3; clone size: once; CDR3 protein: CASSWQADPSADTQYF; CDR3 DNA: TGCGCCAGCAGCTGGCAAGCGGACCCATCGGCAGATACGCAGTATTTT
V gene: TRBV11-2; D gene: .; J gene: TRBJ1-1; clone size: few; CDR3 protein: CASSIMTDTEAFF; CDR3 DNA: TGTGCCAGCAGCATTATGACAGACACTGAAGCTTTCTTT
V gene: TRBV4-1; D gene: .; J gene: TRBJ1-2; clone size: .; CDR3 protein: CASSQGQGYGYTF; CDR3 DNA: TGCGCCAGCAGCCAAGGCCAGGGCTATGGCTACACCTTC
V gene: TRBV6-5; D gene: .; J gene: TRBJ1-6; clone size: .; CDR3 protein: CASMVRGSSLHF; CDR3 DNA: TGTGCCAGCATGGTTAGGGGGTCGTCCCTCCACTTT
V gene: TRBV7-7; D gene: .; J gene: TRBJ2-1; clone size: .; CDR3 protein: CASSLFDSLGEQFF; CDR3 DNA: TGTGCTAGCAGCTTATTCGACAGCCTCGGAGAGCAGTTCTTC
V gene: TRBV5-1; D gene: TRBD2; J gene: TRBJ2-1; clone size: once; CDR3 protein: CASSLDSGGDEQFF; CDR3 DNA: TGCGCCAGCAGCTTGGATTCCGGGGGGGATGAGCAGTTCTTC
V gene: TRBV19; D gene: TRBD2; J gene: TRBJ2-7; clone size: .; CDR3 protein: CASSSQGLAGGPYEQYF; CDR3 DNA: TGTGCCAGTAGTTCCCAAGGACTAGCGGGAGGGCCCTACGAGCAGTACTTC
V gene: TRBV5-1; D gene: .; J gene: TRBJ1-2; clone size: .; CDR3 protein: CASSAGRGLPNYGYTF; CDR3 DNA: TGCGCCAGCAGCGCGGGGCGGGGACTACCAAACTATGGCTACACCTTC
V gene: TRBV19; D gene: TRBD2; J gene: TRBJ2-7; clone size: .; CDR3 protein: CASSPGTSGRAREQYF; CDR3 DNA: TGTGCCAGTAGTCCCGGGACTAGCGGGAGGGCGCGCGAGCAGTACTTC
V gene: TRBV7-9; D gene: .; J gene: TRBJ1-1; clone size: .; CDR3 protein: CASSLIRNTEAFF; CDR3 DNA: TGTGCCAGCAGCTTAATCAGGAACACTGAAGCTTTCTTT
V gene: TRBV18; D gene: TRBD1; J gene: TRBJ2-7; clone size: .; CDR3 protein: CASSSGTGGSEQYF; CDR3 DNA: TGTGCCAGCTCGTCCGGGACAGGGGGCTCCGAGCAGTACTTC
V gene: TRBV15; D gene: .; J gene: TRBJ1-2; clone size: .; CDR3 protein: CATSRDTARGYGYTF; CDR3 DNA: TGTGCCACCAGCAGAGATACCGCCCGAGGCTATGGCTACACCTTC
V gene: TRBV7-2; D gene: .; J gene: TRBJ1-3; clone size: .; CDR3 protein: CANTAGGLGNTIYF; CDR3 DNA: TGTGCCAACACCGCGGGGGGACTTGGAAACACCATATATTTT
V gene: TRBV9; D gene: TRBD1; J gene: TRBJ1-3; clone size: .; CDR3 protein: CASSVEGQAYPGNTIYF; CDR3 DNA: TGTGCCAGCAGCGTAGAGGGACAGGCCTACCCTGGAAACACCATATATTTT
V gene: TRBV27; D gene: TRBD1; J gene: TRBJ2-7; clone size: .; CDR3 protein: CASRTGGYEQYF; CDR3 DNA: TGTGCCAGCAGGACAGGGGGCTACGAGCAGTACTTC
V gene: TRBV2; D gene: .; J gene: TRBJ1-2; clone size: few; CDR3 protein: CASSEMEGYGYTF; CDR3 DNA: TGTGCCAGCAGTGAAATGGAGGGCTATGGCTACACCTTC
V gene: TRBV25-1; D gene: .; J gene: TRBJ2-3; clone size: .; CDR3 protein: CASSRGTDTQYF; CDR3 DNA: TGTGCCAGCAGCAGGGGCACAGATACGCAGTATTTT
V gene: TRBV14; D gene: .; J gene: TRBJ2-1; clone size: .; CDR3 protein: CASSSYREQFF; CDR3 DNA: TGTGCCAGCAGCTCGTACCGGGAGCAGTTCTTC
V gene: TRBV6-1; D gene: TRBD1; J gene: TRBJ1-5; clone size: .; CDR3 protein: CASSDGTGGNQPQHF; CDR3 DNA: TGTGCCAGCAGTGACGGGACAGGGGGGAATCAGCCCCAGCATTTT
V gene: TRBV2; D gene: TRBD1; J gene: TRBJ2-7; clone size: .; CDR3 protein: CASRDEQGPPYEQYF; CDR3 DNA: TGTGCCAGCAGGGATGAACAGGGGCCGCCCTACGAGCAGTACTTC
V gene: TRBV11-2; D gene: .; J gene: TRBJ2-5; clone size: .; CDR3 protein: CASSLVGGTGAQETQYF; CDR3 DNA: TGTGCCAGCAGCTTAGTGGGAGGGACGGGGGCCCAAGAGACCCAGTACTTC
V gene: TRBV10-1; D gene: .; J gene: TRBJ2-2; clone size: .; CDR3 protein: CASSGLANTGELFF; CDR3 DNA: TGCGCCAGTTCGGGACTCGCGAACACCGGGGAGCTGTTTTTT
V gene: TRBV23-1; D gene: TRBD1; J gene: TRBJ2-5; clone size: .; CDR3 protein: CASSQFPDRRETQYF; CDR3 DNA: TGCGCCAGCAGTCAATTCCCGGACAGGAGAGAGACCCAGTACTTC
V gene: TRBV6-5; D gene: TRBD2; J gene: TRBJ2-3; clone size: .; CDR3 protein: CASSGTSGNTDTQYF; CDR3 DNA: TGTGCCAGCAGCGGGACTAGCGGAAACACAGATACGCAGTATTTT
V gene: TRBV6-6; D gene: .; J gene: TRBJ1-5; clone size: .; CDR3 protein: CASTSLLSNQPQHF; CDR3 DNA: TGTGCCAGCACAAGCCTCCTAAGCAATCAGCCCCAGCATTTT
V gene: TRBV11-3; D gene: TRBD2; J gene: TRBJ2-2; clone size: once; CDR3 protein: CASSSRGGLYTGELFF; CDR3 DNA: TGTGCCAGCAGCTCCCGGGGGGGCCTCTACACCGGGGAGCTGTTTTTT
V gene: TRBV6-5; D gene: .; J gene: TRBJ1-3; clone size: .; CDR3 protein: CASSYFGGSGNTIYF; CDR3 DNA: TGTGCCAGCAGTTACTTCGGAGGCTCTGGAAACACCATATATTTT
V gene: TRBV3-1/TRBV3-2; D gene: .; J gene: TRBJ2-1; clone size: .; CDR3 protein: CASSQDPPGYEQFF; CDR3 DNA: TGTGCCAGCAGCCAAGACCCCCCGGGGTATGAGCAGTTCTTC
V gene: TRBV12-5; D gene: TRBD2; J gene: TRBJ2-1; clone size: once; CDR3 protein: CASGLLPLAGGFYNEQFF; CDR3 DNA: TGTGCTAGTGGTTTGCTTCCCCTAGCGGGAGGGTTCTACAATGAGCAGTTCTTC